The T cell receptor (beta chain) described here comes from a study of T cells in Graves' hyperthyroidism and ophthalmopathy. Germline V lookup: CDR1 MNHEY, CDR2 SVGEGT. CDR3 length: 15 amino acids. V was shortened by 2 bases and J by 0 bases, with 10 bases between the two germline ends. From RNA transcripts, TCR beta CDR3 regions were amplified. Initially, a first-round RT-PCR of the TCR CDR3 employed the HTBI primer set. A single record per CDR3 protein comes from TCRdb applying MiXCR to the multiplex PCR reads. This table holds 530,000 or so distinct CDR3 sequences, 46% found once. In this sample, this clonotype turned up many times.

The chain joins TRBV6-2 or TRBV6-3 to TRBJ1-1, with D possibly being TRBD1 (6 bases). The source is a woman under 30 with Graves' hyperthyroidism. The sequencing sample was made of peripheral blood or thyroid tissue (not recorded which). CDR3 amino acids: CASSYRTAVNTEAFF. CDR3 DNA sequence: TGTGCCAGCAGTTACCGGACAGCTGTGAACACTGAAGCTTTCTTT.